These T cell receptor beta chains were read from a single sample in a study of T cells after yellow fever vaccination. TCRdb analysed the 5' RACE reads with MiXCR anew, one entry per CDR3 protein. The sample contains 500,000 to 650,000 distinct CDR3 sequences, less than 20% of which appear only once. Sequenced material: PBMCs, taken about 5 days after the first yellow fever vaccination. These receptors originate from a young man who received the YFV17D yellow fever vaccine. Each CDR3 is given with its conserved first and last residue. The D gene is left open where the match is weak. Clone size is given for some rows only: seen once, a few or many times, or a class if the clone is expanded.

d_gene	abundance	v_gene	j_gene	CDR3nt	CDR3aa
-	-	TRBV7-9	TRBJ1-6	TGTGCCAGCAGCTTTACAGCATCCTATAATTCACCCCTCCACTTT	CASSFTASYNSPLHF
-	-	TRBV12-5	TRBJ1-3	TGTGCTAGTGGTTTAGGTTCTGGAAACACCATATATTTT	CASGLGSGNTIYF
-	-	TRBV9	TRBJ1-1	TGTGCCAGCAGCAAATCAATAGGGGAGGGGACTGAAGCTTTCTTT	CASSKSIGEGTEAFF
-	-	TRBV29-1	TRBJ2-2	TGCAGCGTTAGCCGACCTACCGGGGAGCTGTTTTTT	CSVSRPTGELFF
-	-	TRBV7-3	TRBJ2-3	TGTGCCAGCAGCTTCGAACCTGGGGCGGTCGGCACAGATACGCAGTATTTT	CASSFEPGAVGTDTQYF
-	-	TRBV6-1	TRBJ2-3	TGTGCCAGCAGCCTCCGGAGGGAGGGGGGGGATACGCAGTATTTT	CASSLRREGGDTQYF
-	-	TRBV25-1	TRBJ1-1	TGTGCCAGCAGTGAGGACAGAGTTGAACCTTACACTGAAGCTTTCTTT	CASSEDRVEPYTEAFF
TRBD2	-	TRBV7-2	TRBJ2-1	TGTGCCAGCACGACTAGCGGGGGACCATACAATGAGCAGTTCTTC	CASTTSGGPYNEQFF
-	-	TRBV5-1	TRBJ2-3	TGCGCCAGCAGCTTGTCTTTGGGGGGGCAAAGCGTTGGCACAGATACGCAGTATTTT	CASSLSLGGQSVGTDTQYF
-	-	TRBV20-1	TRBJ2-6	TGCAGTGCTAGAGATATGGTCCGCTCTGGGGCCAACGTCCTGACTTTC	CSARDMVRSGANVLTF
-	many	TRBV3-1	TRBJ2-1	TGTGCCAGCACCCGGGACGGGGTTCTGCCCTACAATGAGCAGTTCTTC	CASTRDGVLPYNEQFF
-	-	TRBV5-1	TRBJ1-6	TGCGCCAGCAGCTCTGAGGGAGGGCCCCCCAGCTCCTATAATTCACCCCTCCACTTT	CASSSEGGPPSSYNSPLHF
-	-	TRBV7-2	TRBJ1-5	TGTGCCAGCAGCTCCCGGAAGCAGCCCCAGCATTTT	CASSSRKQPQHF
TRBD1	-	TRBV4-1	TRBJ2-2	TGCGCCAGCAGCCCCGTTAACAGAGGGACAGGGGGAACCGGGGAGCTGTTTTTT	CASSPVNRGTGGTGELFF
-	-	TRBV6-5	TRBJ1-5	TGTGCCAGCAGTAACTCTGGGGGGCCGGCTCAGCCCCAGCATTTT	CASSNSGGPAQPQHF
TRBD1	-	TRBV29-1	TRBJ2-7	TGCAGCGTGGGAACAGGGGATGCCTACGAGCAGTACTTC	CSVGTGDAYEQYF
-	-	TRBV29-1	TRBJ2-5	TGCAGCGTTGGTATCGGCCGAGAGACCCAGTACTTC	CSVGIGRETQYF
TRBD2	-	TRBV27	TRBJ2-1	TGTGCCAGCAGTTTGAGGGCGGGGGACTCCTACAATGAGCAGTTCTTC	CASSLRAGDSYNEQFF
-	few	TRBV5-4	TRBJ2-1	TGTGCCAGCAGCTCAGGGGGTGGCGGGGGGCCTTACAATGAGCAGTTCTTC	CASSSGGGGGPYNEQFF
-	-	TRBV10-3	TRBJ2-7	TGTGCCATCAGGGACAGAACCAGCTCCTACGAGCAGTACTTC	CAIRDRTSSYEQYF
-	few	TRBV15	TRBJ1-2	TGTGCCACCAGCAGAGTAGGTTTGGGCTATGGCTACACCTTC	CATSRVGLGYGYTF
TRBD2	-	TRBV20-1	TRBJ2-3	TGCAGTGCTAACACGGGGGGAATAGCGGGGCCCACAGATACGCAGTATTTT	CSANTGGIAGPTDTQYF
-	-	TRBV11-2	TRBJ2-1	TGTGCCAGCAGCTTAGATGGGGCAATGCTACTTCTCAGCTCCTACAATGAGCAGTTCTTC	CASSLDGAMLLLSSYNEQFF
-	-	TRBV6-1	TRBJ2-2	TGTGCCAGCCGAAGGACGGGGAACACCGGGGAGCTGTTTTTT	CASRRTGNTGELFF
TRBD1	-	TRBV6-5	TRBJ1-3	TGTGCCAGCAGTTTAGGGGGCGCGAGGGGAAACACCATATATTTT	CASSLGGARGNTIYF
-	-	TRBV4-1	TRBJ2-3	TGCGCCAGCAGCCAAGAATCCGGGCTTGAGGCAGATACGCAGTATTTT	CASSQESGLEADTQYF
-	-	TRBV5-4	TRBJ2-3	TGTGCCAGCAGCTTACCCAGCGGAGATACGCAGTATTTT	CASSLPSGDTQYF
-	-	TRBV6-6	TRBJ1-1	TGTGCCAGCAGTTACAGGGGAGGTGGGACTGAAGCTTTCTTT	CASSYRGGGTEAFF
-	-	TRBV7-3	TRBJ2-6	TGTGCCAGCAGGGAAGACTTCTCTGGGGCCAACGTCCTGACTTTC	CASREDFSGANVLTF
-	many	TRBV12-3/TRBV12-4	TRBJ2-3	TGTGCCAGCAGTTTAGAGTTAGCAGCTGATACGCAGTATTTT	CASSLELAADTQYF
-	few	TRBV11-2	TRBJ1-1	TGTGCCAGCAGCCCCGATAGCCCTGAAGCTTTCTTT	CASSPDSPEAFF
TRBD2	-	TRBV4-3	TRBJ2-3	TGCGCCAGCAGCACAAGCGGGGGGGGAGATACGCAGTATTTT	CASSTSGGGDTQYF
-	many	TRBV7-9	TRBJ2-4	TGTGCCAGCAGCTTATTAGACATTCAGTACTTC	CASSLLDIQYF
TRBD1	few	TRBV7-2	TRBJ1-5	TGTGCCAGCAGCCCCCGACAGGGGCGTCAGCCCCAGCATTTT	CASSPRQGRQPQHF
-	-	TRBV18	TRBJ2-3	TGTGCCAGCACCCTCGGGACGAATCGGGCAGATACGCAGTATTTT	CASTLGTNRADTQYF
TRBD2	many	TRBV20-1	TRBJ2-1	TGCAGTGCTGGATCCCTAGCGGGGGGAACCTACAATGAGCAGTTCTTC	CSAGSLAGGTYNEQFF
-	-	TRBV20-1	TRBJ2-1	TGCAGTGCGGGGACCCAGAAGTACAATGAGCAGTTCTTC	CSAGTQKYNEQFF
TRBD2	-	TRBV7-2	TRBJ2-3	TGTGCCAGCAGCTTCTTAGCGGGGGCGGGGCCAGATACGCAGTATTTT	CASSFLAGAGPDTQYF
-	-	TRBV12-3/TRBV12-4	TRBJ2-1	TGTGCCAGCAGTTTACTGAACGGGGGCAATGAGCAGTTCTTC	CASSLLNGGNEQFF
-	many	TRBV12-3/TRBV12-4	TRBJ1-2	TGTGCCAGCAGTTTAATGGGAAGAGGCTACACCTTC	CASSLMGRGYTF
-	-	TRBV28	TRBJ1-2	TGTGCCAGCAGTTTATGGTCCGGGGATGGCTACACCTTC	CASSLWSGDGYTF
-	few	TRBV3-1	TRBJ2-5	TGTGCCAGCAGCCAAGTTGGGCGAGAGACCCAGTACTTC	CASSQVGRETQYF